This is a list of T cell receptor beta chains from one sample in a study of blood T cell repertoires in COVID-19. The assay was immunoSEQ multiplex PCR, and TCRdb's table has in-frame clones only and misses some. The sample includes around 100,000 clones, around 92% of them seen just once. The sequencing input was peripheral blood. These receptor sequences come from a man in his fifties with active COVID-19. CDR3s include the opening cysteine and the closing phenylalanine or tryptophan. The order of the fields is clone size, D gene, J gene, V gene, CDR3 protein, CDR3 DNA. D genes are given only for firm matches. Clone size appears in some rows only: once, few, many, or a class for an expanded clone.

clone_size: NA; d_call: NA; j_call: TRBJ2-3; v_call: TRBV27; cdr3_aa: CASSFWVVRSGEKGTDTQYF; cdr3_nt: TGTGCCAGCAGTTTCTGGGTTGTTAGGTCAGGGGAGAAGGGCACAGATACGCAGTATTTT
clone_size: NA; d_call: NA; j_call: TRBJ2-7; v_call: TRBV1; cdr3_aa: CTSSQTRTFFPYEQYF; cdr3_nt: TGCACCAGCAGCCAAACTCGGACTTTCTTTCCCTACGAGCAGTACTTC
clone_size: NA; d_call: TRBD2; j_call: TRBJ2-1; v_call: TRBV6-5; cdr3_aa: CASSSRAGISNNEQFF; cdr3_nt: TGTGCCAGCAGTTCGCGAGCGGGAATCTCCAACAATGAGCAGTTCTTC
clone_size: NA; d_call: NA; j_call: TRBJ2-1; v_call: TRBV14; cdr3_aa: CASSQDFYEQFF; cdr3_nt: TGTGCCAGCAGCCAAGACTTCTATGAGCAGTTCTTC
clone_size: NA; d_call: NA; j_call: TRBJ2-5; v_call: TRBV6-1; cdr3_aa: CASSDLRAGGGETQYF; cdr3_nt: TGTGCCAGCAGTGATCTAAGAGCGGGTGGAGGGGAGACCCAGTACTTC
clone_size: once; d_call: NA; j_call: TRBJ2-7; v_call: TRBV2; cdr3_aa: CASSTNRAPASYEQYF; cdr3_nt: TGTGCCAGCAGCACCAACAGGGCCCCTGCATCCTACGAGCAGTACTTC
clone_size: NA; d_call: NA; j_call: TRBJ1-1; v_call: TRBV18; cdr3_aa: CASSPPSSQNTEAFF; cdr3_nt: TGTGCCAGCTCACCACCGTCAAGCCAGAACACTGAAGCTTTCTTT
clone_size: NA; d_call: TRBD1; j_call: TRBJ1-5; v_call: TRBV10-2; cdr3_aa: CASSPGQGDSNQPQHF; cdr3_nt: TGCGCCAGCAGTCCGGGACAGGGGGATAGCAATCAGCCCCAGCATTTT
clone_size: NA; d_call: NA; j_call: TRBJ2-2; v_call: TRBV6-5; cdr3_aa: CASSYSLQASSGELFF; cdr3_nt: TGTGCCAGCAGTTACTCCCTCCAGGCGTCATCCGGGGAGCTGTTTTTT
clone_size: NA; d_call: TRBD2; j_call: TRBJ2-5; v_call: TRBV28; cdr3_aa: CASSSFRLAGYQETQYF; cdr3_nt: TGTGCCAGCAGTTCCTTTCGACTAGCAGGGTACCAAGAGACCCAGTACTTC
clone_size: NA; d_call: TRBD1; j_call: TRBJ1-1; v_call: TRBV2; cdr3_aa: CASSVGTAMNTEAFF; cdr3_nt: TGTGCCAGCAGTGTCGGGACAGCCATGAACACTGAAGCTTTCTTT
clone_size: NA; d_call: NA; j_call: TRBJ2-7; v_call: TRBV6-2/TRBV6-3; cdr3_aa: CASSSPGGPGAYEQYF; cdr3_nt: TGTGCCAGCAGTTCGCCCGGGGGGCCTGGGGCCTACGAGCAGTACTTC
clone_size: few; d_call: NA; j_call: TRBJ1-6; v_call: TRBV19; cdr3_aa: CASSPPRGDVSPLHF; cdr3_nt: TGTGCCAGTAGCCCCCCCCGGGGGGATGTTTCACCCCTCCACTTT
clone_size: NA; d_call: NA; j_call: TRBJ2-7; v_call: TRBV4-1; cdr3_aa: CASSQDGGREQYF; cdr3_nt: TGCGCCAGCAGCCAAGATGGTGGGAGGGAGCAGTACTTC
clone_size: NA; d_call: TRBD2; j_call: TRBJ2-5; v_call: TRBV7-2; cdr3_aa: CASSLVLGGETQYF; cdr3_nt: TGTGCCAGCAGCTTAGTTTTGGGGGGGGAGACCCAGTACTTC
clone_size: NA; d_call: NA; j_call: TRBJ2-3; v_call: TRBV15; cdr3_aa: CATSSGTDTQYF; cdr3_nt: TGTGCCACCAGCTCAGGTACAGATACGCAGTATTTT
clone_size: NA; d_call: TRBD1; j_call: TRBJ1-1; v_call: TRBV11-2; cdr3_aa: CASRRTGKFEAFF; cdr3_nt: TGTGCCAGCAGACGGACAGGGAAATTTGAAGCTTTCTTT
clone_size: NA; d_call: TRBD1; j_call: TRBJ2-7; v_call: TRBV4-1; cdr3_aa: CASSHPERTGGYEQYF; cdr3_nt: TGCGCCAGCAGCCACCCAGAGAGGACAGGGGGCTACGAGCAGTACTTC
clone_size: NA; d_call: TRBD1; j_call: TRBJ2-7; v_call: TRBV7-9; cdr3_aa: CASSGGTGVSYEQYF; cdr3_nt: TGTGCCAGCTCTGGGGGGACAGGCGTCTCCTACGAGCAGTACTTC
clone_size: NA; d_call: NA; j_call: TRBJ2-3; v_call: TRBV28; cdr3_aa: CASRGAGVPDTQYF; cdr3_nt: TGTGCCAGCAGGGGAGCAGGGGTACCAGATACGCAGTATTTT
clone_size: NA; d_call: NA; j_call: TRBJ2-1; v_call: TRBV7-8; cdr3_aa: CASSLVHASSYNEQFF; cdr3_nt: TGTGCCAGCAGCTTAGTGCACGCGAGCTCCTACAATGAGCAGTTCTTC
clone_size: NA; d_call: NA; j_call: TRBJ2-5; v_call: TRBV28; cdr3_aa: CASNLDGRWDGRAGETQYF; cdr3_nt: TGTGCCAGCAATCTAGATGGGAGGTGGGACGGCCGAGCGGGAGAGACCCAGTACTTC
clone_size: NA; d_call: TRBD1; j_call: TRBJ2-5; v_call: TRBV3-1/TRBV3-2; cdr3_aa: CASSQGTGLRETQYF; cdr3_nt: TGTGCCAGCAGCCAGGGGACAGGGTTACGGGAGACCCAGTACTTC
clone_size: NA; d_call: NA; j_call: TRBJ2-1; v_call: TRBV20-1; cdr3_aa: CSAHSSNEQFF; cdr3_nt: TGCAGTGCCCACAGTTCGAATGAGCAGTTCTTC
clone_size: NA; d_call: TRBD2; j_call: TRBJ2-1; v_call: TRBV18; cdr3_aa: CASSPGIAGGNEQFF; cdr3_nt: TGTGCCAGCTCACCAGGCATAGCGGGAGGAAATGAGCAGTTCTTC
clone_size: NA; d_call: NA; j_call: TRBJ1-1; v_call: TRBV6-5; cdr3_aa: CASRSPGEGTEAFF; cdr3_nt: TGTGCCAGCAGGAGCCCGGGGGAAGGGACTGAAGCTTTCTTT
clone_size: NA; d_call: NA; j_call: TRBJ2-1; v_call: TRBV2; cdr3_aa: CASSDRADLYNEQFF; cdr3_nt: TGTGCCAGCAGTGATAGAGCGGACCTCTACAATGAGCAGTTCTTC
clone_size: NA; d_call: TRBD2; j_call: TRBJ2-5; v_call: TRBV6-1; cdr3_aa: CASSEGAGGRETQYF; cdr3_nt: TGTGCCAGCAGTGAAGGAGCGGGAGGTCGAGAGACCCAGTACTTC
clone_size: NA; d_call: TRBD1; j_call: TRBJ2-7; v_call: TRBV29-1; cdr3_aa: CSVSGTGGSSYEQYF; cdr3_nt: TGCAGCGTTTCCGGGACAGGGGGCTCCTCCTACGAGCAGTACTTC
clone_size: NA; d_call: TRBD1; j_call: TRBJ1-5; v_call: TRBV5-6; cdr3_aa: CASSLDRGQPQHF; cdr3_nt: TGTGCCAGCAGCTTAGACAGGGGGCAGCCCCAGCATTTT
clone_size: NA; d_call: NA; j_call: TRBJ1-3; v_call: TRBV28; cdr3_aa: CASSLVSVSGNTIYF; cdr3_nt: TGTGCCAGCAGTTTGGTTTCAGTCTCTGGAAACACCATATATTTT
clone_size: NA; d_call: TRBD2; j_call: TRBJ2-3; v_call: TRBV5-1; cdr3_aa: CASSPNSGSRTDTQYF; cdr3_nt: TGCGCCAGCAGCCCAAACAGCGGGAGTCGAACAGATACGCAGTATTTT
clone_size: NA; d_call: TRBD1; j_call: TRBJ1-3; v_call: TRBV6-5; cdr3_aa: CASSSTGGQPGNTIYF; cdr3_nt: TGTGCCAGCAGTTCAACAGGGGGCCAGCCTGGAAACACCATATATTTT
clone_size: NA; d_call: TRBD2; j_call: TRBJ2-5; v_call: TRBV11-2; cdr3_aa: CASSLVPLGVLAGKETQYF; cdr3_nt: TGTGCCAGCAGCTTAGTCCCTCTGGGGGTACTAGCGGGAAAAGAGACCCAGTACTTC
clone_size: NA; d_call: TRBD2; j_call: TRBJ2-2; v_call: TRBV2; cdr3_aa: CASSSSGSRTGELFF; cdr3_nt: TGTGCCAGCAGTTCTAGCGGGAGCAGAACCGGGGAGCTGTTTTTT
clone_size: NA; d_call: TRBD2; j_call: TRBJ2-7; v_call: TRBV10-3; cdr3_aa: CAISTLAGVEQYF; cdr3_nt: TGTGCCATCAGTACCTTAGCGGGAGTGGAGCAGTACTTC
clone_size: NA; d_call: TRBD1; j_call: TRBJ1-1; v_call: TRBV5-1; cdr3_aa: CASRGQGAGDTEAFF; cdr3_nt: TGCGCCAGCAGGGGCCAGGGGGCAGGGGACACTGAAGCTTTCTTT
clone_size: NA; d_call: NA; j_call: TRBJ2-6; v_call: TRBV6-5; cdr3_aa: CASSRVLSGANVLTF; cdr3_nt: TGTGCCAGCAGCCGAGTCTTGTCTGGGGCCAACGTCCTGACTTTC
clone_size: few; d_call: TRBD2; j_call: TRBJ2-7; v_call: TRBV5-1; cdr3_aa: CASSSIAGGFEQYF; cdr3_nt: TGCGCCAGCAGCTCCATAGCGGGAGGGTTCGAGCAGTACTTC
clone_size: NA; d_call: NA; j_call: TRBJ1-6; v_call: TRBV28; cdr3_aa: CASSHGQTYNSPLHF; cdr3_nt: TGTGCCAGCAGCCACGGACAGACCTATAATTCACCCCTCCACTTT
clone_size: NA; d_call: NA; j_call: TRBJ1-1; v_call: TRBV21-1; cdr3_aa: CASNKRPAQGSEAFF; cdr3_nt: TGTGCCAGCAATAAACGCCCCGCCCAGGGAAGTGAAGCTTTCTTT
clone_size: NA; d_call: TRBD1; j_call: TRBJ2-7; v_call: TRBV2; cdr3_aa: CASSNQGASYEQYF; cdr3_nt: TGTGCCAGCAGTAATCAGGGGGCCTCCTACGAGCAGTACTTC
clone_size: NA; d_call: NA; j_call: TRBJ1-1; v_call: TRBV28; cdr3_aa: CASSTVPRERPSTEAFF; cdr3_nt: TGTGCCAGCAGTACAGTCCCCAGGGAAAGGCCGAGCACTGAAGCTTTCTTT
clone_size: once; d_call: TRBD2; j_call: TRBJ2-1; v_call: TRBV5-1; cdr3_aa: CASSLTLAGVSNEQFF; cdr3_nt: TGCGCCAGCAGCTTAACACTAGCGGGAGTTTCCAATGAGCAGTTCTTC
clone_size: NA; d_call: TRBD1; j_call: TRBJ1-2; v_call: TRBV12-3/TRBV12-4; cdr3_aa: CASSLRQGFGYTF; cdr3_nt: TGTGCCAGCAGTCTTCGACAGGGCTTCGGCTACACCTTC
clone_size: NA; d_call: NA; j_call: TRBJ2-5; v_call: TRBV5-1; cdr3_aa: CASSLEPSGLRQETQYF; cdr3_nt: TGCGCCAGCAGCTTGGAACCTTCGGGACTTCGCCAAGAGACCCAGTACTTC
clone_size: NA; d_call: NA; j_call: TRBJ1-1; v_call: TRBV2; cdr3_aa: CASILRENTEAFF; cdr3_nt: TGTGCCAGCATACTTCGGGAGAACACTGAAGCTTTCTTT
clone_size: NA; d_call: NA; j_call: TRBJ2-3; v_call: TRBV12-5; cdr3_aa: CASGLAPKGITDTQYF; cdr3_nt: TGTGCTAGTGGCCTAGCACCCAAGGGTATTACAGATACGCAGTATTTT